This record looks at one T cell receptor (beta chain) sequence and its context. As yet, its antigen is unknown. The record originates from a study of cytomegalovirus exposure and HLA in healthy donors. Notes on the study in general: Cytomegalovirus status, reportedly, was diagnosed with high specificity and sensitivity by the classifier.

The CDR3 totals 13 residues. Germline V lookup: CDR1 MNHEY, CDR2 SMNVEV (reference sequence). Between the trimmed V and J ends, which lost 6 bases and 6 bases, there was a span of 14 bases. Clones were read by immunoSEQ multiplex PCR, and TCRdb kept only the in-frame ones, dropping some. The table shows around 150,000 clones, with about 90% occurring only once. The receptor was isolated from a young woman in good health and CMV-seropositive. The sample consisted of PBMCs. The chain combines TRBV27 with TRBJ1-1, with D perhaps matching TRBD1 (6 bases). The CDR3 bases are TGTGCCAGCAGGGATACAGGGCTTCCTGAAGCTTTCTTT. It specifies CASRDTGLPEAFF.